This TCR beta chain was profiled in a study of type 1 regulatory T cells. Study as a whole: T-allo10 is a Tr1-enriched, alloantigen-specific CD4 T cell product made in vitro.

Looked up from germline, CDR1 is MNHNY and CDR2 is SVGAGI (reference sequence). V was trimmed by 6 bases and J by 0 bases, leaving 8 bases between them. There are 14 residues in the CDR3. This clonotype appeared a few times. TCRdb re-called the reads with MiXCR, one entry per CDR3 protein. The repertoire holds around 88,000 distinct CDR3 sequences, with roughly 31% as singletons. The sample was CD4+ T cells, either the whole sample or a sorted fraction (not recorded which). The TCR was taken from a human donor in good health. The chain carries TRBV6-6 and TRBJ1-4; D unresolved. The CDR3 DNA reads TGTGCCAGCAGCGATGGGACAACTAATGAAAAACTGTTTTTT. It encodes CASSDGTTNEKLFF.